The next 6 T cell receptor beta chains were all read from a single sample in a study of T cells in Graves' hyperthyroidism and ophthalmopathy. Researchers amplified the TCR beta CDR3 regions from RNA transcripts. Researchers ran a first-round RT-PCR on the TCR CDR3 using the HTBI primer set. TCRdb recomputed calls from the multiplex PCR reads with MiXCR, one row per CDR3 protein. The sample carries 250,000 to 300,000 distinct CDR3 sequences, roughly 19% recorded once. Material for sequencing was blood. The receptor set was obtained from a middle-aged man with Graves' ophthalmopathy.

This clonotype was seen a handful of times. The rearrangement joins TRBV2 to TRBJ1-3, with a possible D match to TRBD1 (5 bases). The CDR3 has 15 residues. Germline V gene sequence: CDR1 SNHLY, CDR2 FYNNEI. The V and J ends lost 8 bases and 0 bases respectively, with 14 bases between them. The CDR3 DNA reads TGTGCCAGCCGGGACCGAATAATCTCTGGAAACACCATATATTTT. As protein: CASRDRIISGNTIYF.

A word on this clonotype: One end of the junction does not line up with germline, which may come from a read error. The chain is built from TRBV24-1 and TRBJ2-3; 9 nucleotides agree with TRBD2. The germline gives CDR1 KGHDR, CDR2 SFDVKD. This CDR3 is 15 amino acids long. The CDR3 reads CATSDSGRTINTQYF. CDR3 coding DNA: TGCGCCACCAGTGACAGCGGGAGGACTATTAATACGCAGTATTTT.

In its sample, this clonotype was seen many times. The V gene is TRBV5-1, the J gene TRBJ1-1, with 9 bases identical to TRBD1. The CDR3 contains 16 residues. CDR1 is SGHRS, CDR2 YFSETQ, per germline. The V gene end was trimmed by 1 base and the J gene end by 1 base; junction bases not matched to a gene: 5. The DNA of the CDR3 is TGCGCCAGCAGCTTGTCAGCGGGACAGGGGAACACTGAAGCTTTCTTT. Residues: CASSLSAGQGNTEAFF.

This clonotype has at least ten counts. The rearrangement uses TRBV5-1 and TRBJ2-3; unclear D gene. Trimming took off 5 bases at V and 1 base at J, with 11 bases between the two ends. This CDR3 is built from 14 residues. CDR1 and CDR2 (germline): SGHRS, YFSETQ. DNA for the CDR3: TGCGCCAGCAGATTTGAAGGCGGCACAGATACGCAGTATTTT. Its translation is CASRFEGGTDTQYF. Variable domain in full (rest from reference TRBV5-1 and TRBJ2-3): KAGVTQTPRYLIKTRGQQVTLSCSPISGHRSVSWYQQTPGQGLQFLFEYFSETQRNKGNFPGRFSGRQFSNSRSEMNVSTLELGDSALYLCASRFEGGTDTQYFGPGTRLTVL.

The rearrangement uses TRBV20-1 and TRBJ2-7, with D possibly TRBD2 on 5 matching bases. CDR1 is DFQATT, CDR2 SNEGSKA, per germline (reference sequence). This CDR3 has 14 residues. The V end was cut by 0 bases, the J end by 3 bases, with 12 bases between. CDR3 amino acids: CSARDGKAVYEQYF. The CDR3 region has the DNA TGCAGTGCTAGAGACGGGAAGGCAGTCTACGAGCAGTACTTC.

The rearrangement links TRBV11-2 to TRBJ2-1, with 7 bases matching TRBD1. The V and J ends lost 6 bases and 1 base, in that order; junction bases with no gene match: 6. This CDR3 comprises 15 residues. CDR1 is SGHAT, CDR2 FQNNGV, per germline. CDR3 DNA sequence: TGTGCCAGCAGGATCGGGACAGCGTCCTACAATGAGCAGTTCTTC. It encodes CASRIGTASYNEQFF.